These T cell receptor beta chains were read from a single sample in a study of shared clonotypes between healthy human individuals. Repertoires were generated with immunoSEQ multiplex PCR, while TCRdb's copy carries only in-frame clones and drops some. The table shows about 2 million clones, with less than 95% occurring only once. The sequencing input was naive CD8+ T cells sorted from blood. The source of these receptors is a young man in good health. CDR3s include the opening cysteine and the closing phenylalanine or tryptophan. D genes are given only for firm matches. Clone size is given for some rows only: seen once, a few or many times, or a class if the clone is expanded.

V gene	D gene	J gene	clone size	CDR3 protein	CDR3 DNA
TRBV10-1	TRBD1	TRBJ2-3	NA	CASSENRGRSTDTQYF	TGCGCCAGCAGTGAGAACAGGGGGCGAAGCACAGATACGCAGTATTTT
TRBV9	TRBD1	TRBJ1-1	few	CASSTDRDRTEAFF	TGTGCCAGCAGTACAGACAGGGATAGAACTGAAGCTTTCTTT
TRBV7-9	NA	TRBJ2-3	NA	CASSLVAAGFADTQYF	TGTGCCAGCAGCTTAGTAGCAGCTGGTTTTGCAGATACGCAGTATTTT
TRBV6-1	NA	TRBJ2-7	NA	CASSGLSSGRIHEQYF	TGTGCCAGCAGTGGACTCTCTTCGGGGCGAATCCACGAGCAGTACTTC
TRBV7-9	NA	TRBJ1-1	NA	CASSLAEGQGLLGAFF	TGTGCCAGCAGCCTAGCTGAGGGCCAGGGGCTTCTGGGGGCTTTCTTT
TRBV6-5	TRBD1	TRBJ2-3	NA	CASPTTGTLTDTQYF	TGTGCCAGCCCAACGACAGGGACCCTCACAGATACGCAGTATTTT
TRBV5-6	TRBD1	TRBJ2-7	once	CASRLEGTGAYEQYF	TGTGCCAGCAGATTAGAGGGGACAGGGGCCTACGAGCAGTACTTC
TRBV6-5	NA	TRBJ2-2	NA	CASSYSSSGRELFF	TGTGCCAGCAGTTACTCGTCATCGGGACGGGAGCTGTTTTTT
TRBV4-3	NA	TRBJ2-7	NA	CASSPETTYEQYF	TGCGCCAGCAGTCCCGAAACTACCTACGAGCAGTACTTC
TRBV9	TRBD2	TRBJ2-1	NA	CASSTLAGAGEQFF	TGTGCCAGCAGCACACTAGCGGGAGCGGGTGAGCAGTTCTTC
TRBV25-1	NA	TRBJ2-2	NA	CASSDGLANTGELFF	TGTGCCAGCAGTGACGGACTGGCAAACACCGGGGAGCTGTTTTTT
TRBV4-1	NA	TRBJ1-5	NA	CASSQAGLGNQPQHF	TGCGCCAGCAGCCAAGCTGGGTTGGGCAATCAGCCCCAGCATTTT
TRBV6-5	NA	TRBJ2-7	NA	CATAYGSGAYEQYF	TGTGCCACCGCCTACGGGAGTGGGGCCTACGAGCAGTACTTC
TRBV11-3	TRBD2	TRBJ2-1	NA	CASSHQTSGADNEQFF	TGTGCCAGCAGCCATCAAACTAGCGGGGCTGACAATGAGCAGTTCTTC
TRBV25-1	TRBD2	TRBJ2-7	NA	CASSDAGLAGMASYEQYF	TGTGCCAGCAGTGACGCGGGACTAGCGGGAATGGCGTCCTACGAGCAGTACTTC
TRBV30	NA	TRBJ2-5	few	CAWRFEDSRETQYF	TGTGCCTGGAGGTTTGAAGATAGTCGGGAGACCCAGTACTTC
TRBV27	TRBD1	TRBJ2-3	NA	CASTGQGGTDTQYF	TGTGCCAGCACCGGACAGGGGGGCACAGATACGCAGTATTTT
TRBV30	NA	TRBJ2-7	NA	CACIGDSYEQYF	TGTGCCTGCATCGGGGATTCCTACGAGCAGTACTTC
TRBV27	NA	TRBJ2-3	NA	CATSGGNTQYF	TGTGCCACCTCCGGGGGCAATACGCAGTATTTT
TRBV2	TRBD1	TRBJ2-2	NA	CASSRTGGSTGELFF	TGTGCCAGCAGCCGGACAGGGGGATCGACCGGGGAGCTGTTTTTT
TRBV29-1	NA	TRBJ1-3	NA	CSVEGPGNTIYF	TGCAGCGTTGAAGGACCTGGAAACACCATATATTTT
TRBV30	NA	TRBJ2-7	NA	CAWSVIPFYEQYF	TGTGCCTGGAGTGTAATTCCGTTCTACGAGCAGTACTTC
TRBV27	TRBD1	TRBJ2-1	NA	CASRVGTGPYNEQFF	TGTGCCAGCAGGGTAGGGACAGGCCCTTACAATGAGCAGTTCTTC
TRBV7-3	NA	TRBJ2-7	NA	CASSFRPSYEQYF	TGTGCCAGCAGCTTCAGACCATCTTACGAGCAGTACTTC
TRBV27	TRBD2	TRBJ2-7	NA	CAAGGPMGEQYF	TGTGCCGCGGGGGGTCCCATGGGCGAGCAGTACTTC
TRBV4-1	NA	TRBJ2-1	NA	CASSQDLSQYNEQFF	TGCGCCAGCAGCCAAGATCTTTCCCAATACAATGAGCAGTTCTTC
TRBV5-5	NA	TRBJ2-7	NA	CASSLGESYEQYF	TGTGCCAGCAGCTTGGGGGAATCCTACGAGCAGTACTTC
TRBV5-6	NA	TRBJ2-3	NA	CASSFLTGHHGTDTQYF	TGTGCCAGCAGCTTTTTAACTGGGCATCACGGCACAGATACGCAGTATTTT
TRBV11-2	NA	TRBJ2-5	NA	CASSLYSGQETQYF	TGTGCCAGCAGCTTATACAGCGGTCAAGAGACCCAGTACTTC
TRBV7-9	NA	TRBJ1-4	once	CASSSGPQGQEKLFF	TGTGCCAGCAGCTCGGGACCCCAAGGTCAGGAAAAACTGTTTTTT
TRBV5-4	TRBD1	TRBJ2-7	once	CASSLQGAHEQYF	TGTGCCAGCAGCTTGCAGGGGGCCCACGAGCAGTACTTC
TRBV7-9	NA	TRBJ2-1	NA	CASSLVTGANEQFF	TGTGCCAGCAGCTTAGTAACTGGAGCCAATGAGCAGTTCTTC
TRBV30	NA	TRBJ2-3	NA	CAWSVTLTTDTQYF	TGTGCCTGGAGTGTAACCCTGACCACAGATACGCAGTATTTT
TRBV6-7	TRBD1	TRBJ1-6	NA	CASSYGTGNSPLHF	TGTGCCAGCAGTTACGGGACAGGGAACTCACCCCTCCACTTT
TRBV29-1	NA	TRBJ1-1	NA	CSVEVGAGWTEAFF	TGCAGCGTTGAAGTAGGCGCGGGGTGGACTGAAGCTTTCTTT
TRBV27	TRBD1	TRBJ2-2	NA	CASTVTGENTGELFF	TGTGCCAGCACCGTCACAGGGGAGAACACCGGGGAGCTGTTTTTT
TRBV10-3	NA	TRBJ1-2	NA	CAISESGANYGYTF	TGTGCCATCAGTGAGTCGGGGGCTAACTATGGCTACACCTTC
TRBV15	NA	TRBJ1-5	NA	CATGEDSNQPQHF	TGTGCCACCGGAGAGGACAGCAATCAGCCCCAGCATTTT
TRBV28	TRBD1	TRBJ1-6	NA	CASREGGVYNSPLHF	TGTGCCAGCAGGGAAGGGGGCGTGTATAATTCACCCCTCCACTTT
TRBV7-9	NA	TRBJ2-2	NA	CASSLAGVYTGELFF	TGTGCCAGCAGCTTAGCGGGAGTGTACACCGGGGAGCTGTTTTTT
TRBV4-3	NA	TRBJ2-5	NA	CASSQDVRMGVETQYF	TGCGCCAGCAGCCAAGATGTACGGATGGGCGTGGAGACCCAGTACTTC
TRBV27	NA	TRBJ1-5	NA	CASSSLGGNQPQHF	TGTGCCAGCAGTTCCTTGGGGGGCAATCAGCCCCAGCATTTT